This TCR beta chain was sequenced in a study of blood T cell repertoires in COVID-19. Study-wide background: Acute-phase and convalescent COVID-19 samples originated in the United States, Italy and Spain. From T cells, B-cell-depleted T cells, or PBMCs came the material, which was cDNA or gDNA.

This CDR3 contains 16 residues. Germline CDR1 reads SGHKS; CDR2 reads YYEKEE (reference sequence). V was trimmed by 0 bases and J by 2 bases, leaving 12 bases between them. Per the original methods: Quantification of nucleated cells was approximated via reference gene primer amplification. Sequencing used immunoSEQ multiplex PCR; TCRdb keeps in-frame clones, though not all of them. That table supplies the V and J calls and clone size; D and trimming were determined from the DNA. In the table there are about 100,000 clones, roughly 85% of which are singletons. Sequenced sample: peripheral blood. The chain joins TRBV5-5 to TRBJ1-5; perhaps TRBD1 as D (5 bases). This sequence originates from a man aged 55 to 70 with acute or convalescent COVID-19. CDR3 in DNA: TGTGCCAGCAGCTTGGCCCCAGGGTGGGGCAATCAGCCCCAGCATTTT. Translated: CASSLAPGWGNQPQHF.